One TCR beta chain is described in this entry. Its antigen is still unknown. V lost 4 bases and J 11 bases, leaving 14 bases between the germline ends. This CDR3 contains 12 residues. The germline gives CDR1 MNHEY, CDR2 SVGAGI. The data were taken from a study of T-cell memory formation after mild COVID-19. Study observations and caveats: Whereas later expanders leaned CD4+, clones contracting day 15 to 85 showed a balanced CD4/CD8 makeup. Among clones peaking at day 37 in the second wave, SARS-CoV-2 specificity remained unconfirmed. Mainly in CM and EM were contracting CD4+ clones; CD8+ were in EMRA.

The TCR alpha and TCR beta cDNA libraries, bearing sample barcodes and UMIs, were generated by 5'RACE using constant-segment primers. One entry per CDR3 protein results from TCRdb running MiXCR on the 5' RACE reads. The sample lists about 390,000 distinct CDR3 sequences; about a sixth were seen once. The sample taken for sequencing was PBMCs or a T cell subset sorted from them (not recorded which). The sequence derives from a young man who had mild COVID-19 (a few samples of this study predate the infection). Cell type and time point are not known. The chain joins TRBV6-5 to TRBJ1-1, with D unresolved. DNA of the CDR3: TGTGCCAGCAGTTCCACCCCCGGGGTGGCTTTCTTT. Translated: CASSSTPGVAFF.